This TCR beta chain was documented in a study of cytomegalovirus exposure and HLA in healthy donors. In the study overall: Earlier findings included some 120 million unique TCR beta sequences obtained from 150 million to 200 million T cells. Findings and limits, study-wide: A later analysis found most CMV-associated TCR beta chains apparently HLA-restricted.

Germline CDR1 is SGHAT and CDR2 is FQNNGV. J lost 4 bases, V lost 1 base, and 5 bases had no gene match. CDR3 size: 16 residues. Use of 60 Vbeta and 13 Jbeta primers characterized the PCR. Generated by immunoSEQ multiplex PCR, the TCRdb table keeps only in-frame clones and is missing some. Among 170,000 or so clones listed, 84% were seen once. Concerning this clone: What it binds is unknown.

The V and J genes are TRBV11-2 and TRBJ2-1; 9 positions match TRBD2. This receptor was identified in a girl aged 10 to 17 in good health and CMV-seropositive. The specimen was PBMCs. CDR3 sequence reads: CASSLGAGGQYNEQFF. The CDR3 DNA follows: TGTGCCAGCAGCTTAGGAGCGGGGGGCCAGTACAATGAGCAGTTCTTC.